These T cell receptor beta chains were read from a single sample in a study of shared clonotypes between healthy human individuals. The method was immunoSEQ multiplex PCR; TCRdb's version includes in-frame clones alone and lacks a portion of them. There are 2 million to 2.5 million clones in the sample; more than 80% occur only once, and 0.35% to 0.5% lies in the top ten. The specimen was naive CD4+ T cells from PBMCs. The receptor set was obtained from a man between 18 and 29 years old in good health. Some clones in this sample may be carry-over from other donors' samples. Both conserved end residues are part of each CDR3. The order of the fields is V gene, D gene, CDR3 length, J gene, clone size, CDR3 protein, CDR3 DNA. D genes are given only for firm matches. Clone size is shown for a subset of rows, as once, few, many or a class of expanded clone.

TRBV11-2	TRBD2	19	TRBJ2-7	-	CASSFSLGLATRLGYEQYF	TGTGCCAGCAGCTTCTCTCTCGGACTAGCAACACGGCTTGGGTACGAGCAGTACTTC
TRBV7-9	-	14	TRBJ1-2	-	CASSRTGLDGGYTF	TGTGCCAGCAGCCGCACCGGGCTAGACGGGGGCTACACCTTC
TRBV7-8	TRBD1	16	TRBJ2-2	-	CASGGRGLGNTGELFF	TGTGCCAGCGGCGGCAGGGGGCTGGGGAACACCGGGGAGCTGTTTTTT
TRBV15	-	15	TRBJ2-5	-	CATSRPGADEETQYF	TGTGCCACCAGCAGACCAGGGGCGGACGAAGAGACCCAGTACTTC
TRBV21-1	-	18	TRBJ2-7	-	CASSKVCDGTGDPYEQYF	TGTGCCAGCAGCAAAGTTTGCGACGGGACAGGTGACCCTTACGAGCAGTACTTC
TRBV6-6	TRBD2	12	TRBJ2-7	-	CASGTILWEQYF	TGTGCCAGCGGGACTATTCTTTGGGAGCAGTACTTC
TRBV6-1	-	14	TRBJ1-5	once	CASSDTNSNQPQHF	TGTGCCAGCAGCGACACGAATAGCAATCAGCCCCAGCATTTT
TRBV5-1	-	16	TRBJ2-1	-	CASSLLLTGPYNEQFF	TGCGCCAGCAGCTTATTACTAACAGGGCCCTACAATGAGCAGTTCTTC
TRBV28	-	13	TRBJ1-1	-	CASSLEWQAEAFF	TGTGCCAGCAGTTTAGAGTGGCAGGCCGAAGCTTTCTTT
TRBV6-6	-	15	TRBJ1-1	-	CASSQRDLMNTEAFF	TGTGCCAGCAGTCAACGGGACCTAATGAACACTGAAGCTTTCTTT
TRBV4-3	-	12	TRBJ2-7	-	CASSQTRNEQYF	TGCGCCAGCAGCCAGACACGTAACGAGCAGTACTTC
TRBV19	-	14	TRBJ2-1	-	CASSIQNRDTEQFF	TGTGCCAGTAGTATCCAGAACCGGGACACTGAGCAGTTCTTC
TRBV29-1	-	14	TRBJ2-2	-	CSVEGGTLTGELFF	TGCAGCGTTGAGGGCGGGACACTGACCGGGGAGCTGTTTTTT
TRBV6-1	-	12	TRBJ2-1	-	CASSPEVNEQFF	TGTGCCAGCAGTCCAGAGGTCAATGAGCAGTTCTTC
TRBV7-3	-	16	TRBJ2-1	-	CASSPTWGSVYNEQFF	TGTGCCAGCAGCCCAACTTGGGGTAGCGTTTACAATGAGCAGTTCTTC
TRBV4-1	-	15	TRBJ1-5	-	CASSSPGQGGQPQHF	TGCGCCAGCAGCTCGCCGGGCCAAGGGGGTCAGCCCCAGCATTTT
TRBV6-5	TRBD1	13	TRBJ1-1	-	CATSQGAVTEAFF	TGTGCCACCTCACAGGGGGCGGTCACTGAAGCTTTCTTT
TRBV6-4	TRBD1	14	TRBJ2-3	-	CASSPGQNTDTQYF	TGTGCCAGCAGTCCGGGACAGAACACAGATACGCAGTATTTT
TRBV28	TRBD1	14	TRBJ1-2	-	CASSIGQAYYGYTF	TGTGCCAGCAGTATTGGACAGGCGTACTATGGCTACACCTTC
TRBV7-9	TRBD1	16	TRBJ1-6	-	CASSSRDRGGDSPLHF	TGTGCCAGCAGCTCGCGGGACAGGGGAGGGGATTCACCCCTCCACTTT
TRBV30	-	13	TRBJ1-5	-	CAWSTQENQPQHF	TGTGCCTGGAGTACTCAGGAAAATCAGCCCCAGCATTTT
TRBV7-8	-	14	TRBJ2-1	-	CASSLLMATNEQFF	TGTGCCAGCAGCTTACTTATGGCTACCAATGAGCAGTTCTTC
TRBV11-2	-	13	TRBJ1-5	-	CASSPQTGQPQHF	TGTGCCAGCAGCCCACAAACGGGTCAGCCCCAGCATTTT
TRBV7-2	-	15	TRBJ2-6	-	CASSPGNSGANVLTF	TGTGCCAGCAGCCCGGGGAACTCTGGGGCCAACGTCCTGACTTTC